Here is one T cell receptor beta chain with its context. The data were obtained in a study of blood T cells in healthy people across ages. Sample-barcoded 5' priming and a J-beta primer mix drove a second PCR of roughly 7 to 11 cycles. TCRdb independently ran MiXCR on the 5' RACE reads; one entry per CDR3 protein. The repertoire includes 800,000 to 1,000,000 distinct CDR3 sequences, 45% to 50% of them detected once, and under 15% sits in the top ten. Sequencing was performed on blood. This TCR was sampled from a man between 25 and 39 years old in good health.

The chain's CDR3 is CASSGTVLTEAFF. DNA for the CDR3: TGTGCCAGCAGCGGAACAGTGCTCACTGAAGCTTTCTTT. The chain recombines TRBV9 with TRBJ1-1; no definite D call. With 3 bases removed from V and 4 bases from J, the gap between germline ends came to 10 bases. Per germline, CDR1 SGDLS and CDR2 YYNGEE. This CDR3 is 13 amino acids long.